This TCR beta chain was documented in a study of blood T cells in healthy people across ages. Then a second PCR, running about 6 to 12 cycles, was carried out with a sample-barcoded 5' primer and a J-beta primer mix. A single record per CDR3 protein comes from TCRdb applying MiXCR to the 5' RACE reads. The sample includes some 760,000 distinct CDR3 sequences, 25% of them seen just once. This clonotype turned up a few times. The germline V gene encodes CDR1 SGHRS and CDR2 YFSETQ. Unmatched junction bases numbered 11, after V lost 5 bases and J lost 15 bases. CDR3 length: 12 amino acids. In addition, the sample was reused for a study of T cells of mothers and their children. That report notes: At a rate of approximately 1.5 ug per 15 ul, cDNA synthesis received all of the extracted RNA. The output of TCR recombination is shaped by thymic selection similarly in related and unrelated pairs.

This sequence originates from a boy under 18 in good health. The V gene is TRBV5-1, the J gene TRBJ2-1; 7 positions match TRBD2. The specimen was blood. This chain's CDR3 is CASRDLSGMGFF. CDR3 nucleotide sequence: TGCGCCAGCAGAGACCTGAGCGGGATGGGGTTCTTC.